A single sample is the source of the 19 T cell receptor beta chains below, sequenced in a study of metastatic and nonmetastatic thyroid tumors. No treatment of any kind had been given to any patient before thyroid surgery. TCRdb re-analyzed the PCR reads through MiXCR. The repertoire holds over 50,000 clones, with more than 25% as singletons. What was sequenced was blood. The origin of the receptors is a female donor with papillary thyroid cancer or a benign thyroid nodule (not recorded which). Some clones in this sample may be carry-over from other donors' samples.

J is TRBJ2-3 and V is TRBV11-2; 13 bases align to TRBD2. The CDR3 is 16 residues long. Germline CDR1 reads SGHAT; CDR2 reads FQNNGV. The J segment lost 1 base and the V segment lost 5 bases, leaving 3 bases of the junction unmatched. The CDR3: CASSPGLAGGTDTQYF. DNA for the CDR3: TGTGCCAGCAGCCCAGGACTAGCGGGGGGCACAGATACGCAGTATTTT.

By share, this clone counts as medium-sized. The V and J genes are TRBV27 and TRBJ1-5; D is ambiguous. The CDR3 loop spans 13 amino acids. The V and J ends lost 0 bases and 3 bases respectively, with 3 bases between them. CDR1 and CDR2 (germline): MNHEY, SMNVEV (reference sequence). This CDR3 reads CASSLSVNQPQHF. The CDR3 region has the DNA TGTGCCAGCAGTTTATCCGTCAATCAGCCCCAGCATTTT.

The rearrangement uses TRBV5-1 and TRBJ2-2; 13 bases are shared with TRBD2. This CDR3 is 15 amino acids long. Germline CDR1 reads SGHRS; CDR2 reads YFSETQ. J was trimmed by 6 bases and V by 4 bases; bases with no gene match: 3. As DNA, the CDR3 is TGCGCCAGCAGCAGGACTAGCGGGAGCGCCGGGGAGCTGTTTTTT. Translation gives CASSRTSGSAGELFF.

This clone was counted a few times. The chain couples TRBV28 to TRBJ1-3; D is possibly TRBD1 (5 bases). The germline V gene encodes CDR1 MDHEN and CDR2 SYDVKM. The CDR3 has 16 residues. The V end lost 8 bases, the J end lost 0 bases, and 17 bases lay between the germline ends. CDR3 bases: TGTGCCAGCGCCCCCGGGGGGTTAGTCTCTGGAAACACCATATATTTT. Amino acids: CASAPGGLVSGNTIYF.

This clone is termed medium-sized (0.01 to 0.1%). This chain uses TRBV6-1 with TRBJ2-6; 9 nucleotides agree with TRBD1. The germline gives CDR1 MNHNS, CDR2 SASEGT. V shed 3 bases and J 2 bases; nucleotides not matched to a gene: 11. The CDR3 covers 19 residues. The CDR3 loop is CASSDPTGTGLAGANVLTF. CDR3 DNA: TGTGCCAGCAGTGATCCTACCGGGACAGGGTTGGCTGGGGCCAACGTCCTGACTTTC.

There are a few counts of this clone. V gene TRBV24-1 combines with J gene TRBJ1-1, with TRBD1 matching over 10 bases. The CDR3 has 17 amino acids. Germline assignment: CDR1 KGHDR and CDR2 SFDVKD. V shed 3 bases and J 5 bases; nucleotides not matched to a gene: 11. In nucleotides, the CDR3 is TGTGCCACCAGTGATGGAGGGACAGGGGCCCAGGTAACTGAAGCTTTCTTT. Its translation: CATSDGGTGAQVTEAFF.

J is TRBJ1-5 and V is TRBV6-1; a weak D match, TRBD1 (5 bases). The CDR3 consists of 13 residues. V was shortened by 6 bases and J by 4 bases, with 10 bases between the two germline ends. Germline CDR1 MNHNS, CDR2 SASEGT. The CDR3 nucleotides read TGTGCCAGCAGAAAACAGGAGAATCAGCCCCAGCATTTT. Its translation is CASRKQENQPQHF.

This clone was detected a few times. CDR3 DNA sequence: TGTGCCAGCAGTTTCGGACAGGGATCAACTGAAGCTTTCTTT. It specifies CASSFGQGSTEAFF. The V gene is TRBV12-3 or TRBV12-4, the J gene TRBJ1-1; TRBD1 matches at 8 bases. CDR3 length equals 14 residues. V gave up 3 bases and J gave up 5 bases; unmatched junction bases: 5.

This clone was found a few times. The chain carries TRBV7-9 and TRBJ1-4; 9 bases line up with TRBD1. The CDR3 totals 15 residues. Germline CDR1 reads SEHNR; CDR2 reads FQNEAQ (reference sequence). The junction had 9 bases not matched to a gene; V was cut back by 5 bases and J by 8 bases. The CDR3 sequence is CASSPRDRADEKLFF. For the CDR3, the DNA is TGTGCCAGCAGCCCCCGGGACAGGGCTGACGAAAAACTGTTTTTT.

The rearrangement joins TRBV30 to TRBJ2-7; D call uncertain. Per germline, CDR1 GTSNPN and CDR2 SVGIG (reference sequence). The CDR3 runs 12 residues. Trimming took 5 bases from V and 3 from J, leaving 11 bases between them. DNA for the CDR3: TGTGCCTGGGGAAGGAACGACTACGAGCAGTACTTC. Translating it yields CAWGRNDYEQYF. Complete variable domain (other parts from reference TRBV30 and TRBJ2-7): SQTIHQWPATLVQPVGSPLSLECTVEGTSNPNLYWYRQAAGRGLQLLFYSVGIGQISSEVPQNLSASRPQDRQFILSSKKLLLSDSGFYLCAWGRNDYEQYFGPGTRLTVT.

The genes are TRBV6-2 or TRBV6-3 and TRBJ1-1; D unresolved. Germline V CDR1 and CDR2: MNHEY, SVGEGT. This CDR3 spans 14 amino acids. Between the trimmed V and J ends, which lost 2 bases and 3 bases, there was a span of 10 bases. The CDR3 sequence: CASSYRGGHTEAFF. In DNA form, the CDR3 reads TGTGCCAGCAGTTACCGCGGCGGGCACACTGAAGCTTTCTTT.

This clone is deemed medium-sized. The rearrangement uses TRBV19 and TRBJ2-7; D may be TRBD2 (6 bases). V gave up 6 bases and J gave up 6 bases, with 15 bases separating them. From germline, CDR1 is LNHDA and CDR2 SQIVND (reference sequence). The CDR3 loop spans 13 amino acids. The chain's CDR3 is CASSTALAAEQYF. DNA for the CDR3: TGTGCCAGTAGCACCGCACTAGCCGCCGAGCAGTACTTC.

The V and J genes are TRBV20-1 and TRBJ2-7; 9 bases align to TRBD1. With 6 bases clipped from V and 3 bases from J, the junction kept 6 bases outside the gene matches. CDR3 length: 13 amino acids. Germline assignment: CDR1 DFQATT and CDR2 SNEGSKA (reference sequence). The chain's CDR3 is CSAVPGQGYEQYF. DNA of the CDR3: TGCAGTGCGGTCCCGGGACAGGGCTACGAGCAGTACTTC.

This clone was observed many times. V gene TRBV18 combines with J gene TRBJ1-2; a possible D gene is TRBD1 (5 bases). V was shortened by 2 bases and J by 6 bases, with 10 bases between the two germline ends. The germline V gene has CDR1 KGHSH and CDR2 LQKENI. The CDR3 runs to 13 residues. CDR3 sequence (DNA): TGTGCCAGCTCACCAGGGGCTCCCCATGGCTACACCTTC. Protein sequence: CASSPGAPHGYTF.

The chain employs TRBV4-2 and TRBJ2-7; TRBD2 matches 7 bases. Unmatched junction bases numbered 5, after V lost 6 bases and J lost 6 bases. Germline V lookup: CDR1 LGHNA, CDR2 YNFKEQ. The CDR3 has 12 residues. In DNA, the CDR3 is TGTGCCAGCAGTCTAGCGGCGGGCGAGCAGTACTTC. Protein product: CASSLAAGEQYF.

The CDR3 reads CASSESGGASNEQFF. CDR3 in DNA: TGTGCCAGCAGTGAAAGCGGGGGGGCCTCTAATGAGCAGTTCTTC. The chain carries TRBV2 and TRBJ2-1; 10 positions match TRBD2. Trimming removed 2 bases from V and 7 bases from J; junction bases left unmatched: 5. The CDR3 extends over 15 amino acids. Germline loops: CDR1 SNHLY, CDR2 FYNNEI. Looking up the rest from reference TRBV2 and TRBJ2-1 gives the full variable domain: EPEVTQTPSHQVTQMGQEVILRCVPISNHLYFYWYRQILGQKVEFLVSFYNNEISEKSEIFDDQFSVERPDGSNFTLKIRSTKLEDSAMYFCASSESGGASNEQFFGPGTRLTVL.

In its sample, this clone is medium-sized. The chain is built from TRBV28 and TRBJ2-2; 12 bases are shared with TRBD2. Trimming took 3 bases from V and 7 from J; bases not matched to a gene: 3. Germline V gene data show CDR1 as MDHEN and CDR2 as SYDVKM. The CDR3 consists of 15 residues. CDR3 bases: TGTGCCAGCAGTTTCCCGGGACTAGCGGGCGGGGAGCTGTTTTTT. This codes for CASSFPGLAGGELFF.

The chain links TRBV20-1 to TRBJ1-5; 7 bases map to TRBD1. The CDR3 totals 13 residues. The V gene end was trimmed by 3 bases and the J gene end by 7 bases; junction bases not matched to a gene: 6. CDR1 is DFQATT, CDR2 SNEGSKA, per germline (reference sequence). CDR3 nucleotide sequence: TGCAGTGCTAGTCCAGGGGGACACCAGCCCCAGCATTTT. It yields the protein CSASPGGHQPQHF.

The chain recombines TRBV7-2 with TRBJ2-1; 10 bases are a match to TRBD2. With 7 bases clipped from V and 9 bases from J, the junction kept 12 bases outside the gene matches. The CDR3 is 15 amino acids. The germline V gene encodes CDR1 SGHTA and CDR2 FQGNSA. CDR3 bases: TGTGCCAGCACCTTGGGGCTAGCGGGAGAGGTTGAGCAGTTCTTC. Encoded protein: CASTLGLAGEVEQFF.